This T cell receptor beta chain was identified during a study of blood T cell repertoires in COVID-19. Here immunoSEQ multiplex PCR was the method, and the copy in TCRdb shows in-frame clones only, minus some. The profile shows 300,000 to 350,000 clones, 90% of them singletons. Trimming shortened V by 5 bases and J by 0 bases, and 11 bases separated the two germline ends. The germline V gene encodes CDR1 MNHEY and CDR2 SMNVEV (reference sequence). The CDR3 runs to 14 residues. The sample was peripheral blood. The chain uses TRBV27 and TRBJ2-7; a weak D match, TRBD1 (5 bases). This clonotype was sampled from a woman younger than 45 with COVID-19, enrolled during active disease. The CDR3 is CASSTQAFSYEQYF. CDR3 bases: TGTGCCAGCAGTACACAGGCTTTCTCCTACGAGCAGTACTTC.